This T cell receptor (beta chain) was retrieved from a study of breast tumors, draining lymph nodes, adjacent tissues. Notes on the study in general: Data only fit, rather than demonstrated, lymph node origin of most tumor T cells. The data were judged consistent with most tumor T cells coming from lymph node and expanding in tumor. Tumor and nontumor repertoires were significantly more similar in luminal-like than in basal-like breast cancer.

Axillary draining lymph nodes of breast cancer patients supplied the node samples. TCRdb re-called the multiplex PCR reads through MiXCR, storing one row per CDR3 protein. The table includes some 230,000 distinct CDR3 sequences, around 35% detected once. The germline V and J ends were trimmed by 5 bases and 5 bases, with 4 bases remaining between them. CDR1 is SQVTM and CDR2 is ANQGSEA in the germline V gene. This CDR3 contains 10 residues. This clonotype was detected ten times or more. The antigen is undetermined. The sample consisted of axillary lymph node tissue. The J gene is TRBJ2-1, the V gene TRBV29-1; D remains ambiguous. The TCR originated in a female donor with breast cancer. Some clones in this sample may be carry-over from other donors' samples. The CDR3: CSVRNNEQFF. The CDR3 DNA follows: TGCAGCGTTCGGAACAATGAGCAGTTCTTC.